The 18 T cell receptor beta chains below come from one sample, sequenced in a study of blood T cell repertoires in COVID-19. Only in-frame clones appear in the TCRdb table, and some are missing; sequencing was by immunoSEQ multiplex PCR. The sample has 150,000 to 180,000 clones, 76% seen once. The sequenced sample was peripheral blood. These receptors originate from an elderly woman with acute or convalescent COVID-19.

The chain combines TRBV6-2 or TRBV6-3 with TRBJ1-1; D ambiguous. V was shortened by 0 bases and J by 3 bases, with 11 bases between the two germline ends. The CDR3 consists of 15 residues. Germline V gene sequence: CDR1 MNHEY, CDR2 SVGEGT. The CDR3 DNA reads as TGTGCCAGCAGTTACTCGTGGCGGATGGACACTGAAGCTTTCTTT. Its protein is CASSYSWRMDTEAFF.

The V gene is TRBV6-5, the J gene TRBJ1-2, with D perhaps matching TRBD1 (6 bases). Trimming removed 6 bases from V and 0 bases from J, with 8 bases in between. Germline lookup yields CDR1 MNHEY and CDR2 SVGAGI. The length of the CDR3 is 13 residues. CDR3 region: CASSGQSNYGYTF. As DNA, the CDR3 is TGTGCCAGCAGCGGACAGTCTAACTATGGCTACACCTTC.

The chain couples TRBV12-3 or TRBV12-4 to TRBJ1-3; no reliable D call. This CDR3 has 13 residues. The ends were cut back, 3 bases at V and 8 bases at J, with 11 bases in the middle. The CDR3 coding sequence is TGTGCCAGCAGTTTTATAGGAGGTTACACCATATATTTT. Translating gives CASSFIGGYTIYF.

The chain joins TRBV21-1 to TRBJ2-3; TRBD1, the table's D call, lacks a check against the DNA. TRBV21-1 is shown as a pseudogene. The CDR3 sequence is 15 residues long. CDR3 DNA: TGTGCCAGCAGCAAAACAGGGGATGGCACAGATACGCAGTATTTT. This gives the protein CASSKTGDGTDTQYF.

The DNA of the CDR3 is TGTGCCAGCAGTTTCAGGGTTAATTCACCCCTCCACTTT. Translated: CASSFRVNSPLHF. The rearrangement uses TRBV27 and TRBJ1-6; TRBD1 is a possible D gene (5 bases). CDR3 size: 13 residues. V shed 3 bases and J shed 6 bases, with 6 bases lying between them. Germline-derived CDR1 and CDR2 are MNHEY and SMNVEV (reference sequence).

The chain combines TRBV30 with TRBJ1-1, with TRBD1 matching over 10 bases. J was trimmed by 4 bases and V by 5 bases; bases with no gene match: 10. This CDR3 spans 15 amino acids. Germline CDR1 reads GTSNPN; CDR2 reads SVGIG (reference sequence). The DNA of the CDR3 is TGTGCCTGGGCCAGACAGGGGGCTGGCAGCACTGAAGCTTTCTTT. Protein: CAWARQGAGSTEAFF. Drawing the rest from reference TRBV30 and TRBJ1-1, the complete variable domain is SQTIHQWPATLVQPVGSPLSLECTVEGTSNPNLYWYRQAAGRGLQLLFYSVGIGQISSEVPQNLSASRPQDRQFILSSKKLLLSDSGFYLCAWARQGAGSTEAFFGQGTRLTVV.

The chain employs TRBV11-3 and TRBJ1-1; D is possibly TRBD1 (6 bases). The ends were cut back, 8 bases at V and 3 bases at J, with 13 bases in the middle. Germline V gene sequence: CDR1 SGHNT, CDR2 YENEEA. The CDR3 length is 13 residues. CDR3 loop: CASGDKGDTEAFF. DNA for the CDR3: TGTGCCAGCGGGGACAAGGGGGACACTGAAGCTTTCTTT. Complete variable domain (other parts from reference TRBV11-3 and TRBJ1-1): EAGVVQSPRYKIIEKKQPVAFWCNPISGHNTLYWYLQNLGQGPELLIRYENEEAVDDSQLPKDRFSAERLKGVDSTLKIQPAELGDSAVYLCASGDKGDTEAFFGQGTRLTVV.

This clone was seen just once. The chain has TRBV7-2 and TRBJ2-1; 11 bases are a match to TRBD2. V was pared by 5 bases and J by 0 bases, with 0 bases of the junction left unmatched. The CDR3 length is 15 residues. The germline V gene encodes CDR1 SGHTA and CDR2 FQGNSA. This CDR3 is CASSTSGGSYNEQFF. The CDR3 nucleotides are TGTGCCAGCAGCACTAGCGGGGGCTCCTACAATGAGCAGTTCTTC. The full variable domain, rest sourced from reference TRBV7-2 and TRBJ2-1, is GAGVSQSPSNKVTEKGKDVELRCDPISGHTALYWYRQSLGQGLEFLIYFQGNSAPDKSGLPSDRFSAERTGGSVSTLTIQRTQQEDSAVYLCASSTSGGSYNEQFFGPGTRLTVL.

This chain links TRBV7-9 with TRBJ2-5; 14 bases match TRBD2. In germline, CDR1 is SEHNR, CDR2 FQNEAQ (reference sequence). The V and J ends lost 5 bases and 4 bases, in that order; junction bases with no gene match: 9. The CDR3 runs to 17 residues. As DNA, the CDR3 is TGTGCCAGCAGCACGGGACTAGCGGGAGATGGAGGAGAGACCCAGTACTTC. It codes for CASSTGLAGDGGETQYF.

The chain links TRBV19 to TRBJ1-2, with TRBD1 matching 9 bases. CDR3 length equals 15 residues. Germline V CDR1 and CDR2: LNHDA, SQIVND (reference sequence). Trimming removed 6 bases from V and 5 bases from J; junction bases left unmatched: 10. In DNA form, the CDR3 reads TGTGCCAGTAGCTCAACAGGGGGCGCAGGGTATGGCTACACCTTC. Its translation is CASSSTGGAGYGYTF.

The rearrangement joins TRBV19 to TRBJ2-3; the D is unclear. CDR1 and CDR2 from the germline V gene are LNHDA and SQIVND (reference sequence). V lost 7 bases and J 0 bases, leaving 8 bases between the germline ends. This CDR3 has 13 residues. The CDR3 nucleotides are TGTGCCAGTAACTCCCGGAGCACAGATACGCAGTATTTT. It codes for CASNSRSTDTQYF.

The J gene is TRBJ1-1, the V gene TRBV6-5; 7 nucleotides match TRBD1. Germline V gives CDR1 MNHEY, CDR2 SVGAGI. V trimming: 8 bases; J trimming: 2 bases; junction bases outside the gene matches: 11. CDR3 length: 15 amino acids. The CDR3 DNA reads TGTGCCAGCGATCTGGAGGGGGCTAAAAACACTGAAGCTTTCTTT. It translates to CASDLEGAKNTEAFF.

The V gene is TRBV4-2, the J gene TRBJ1-4; D gene unclear. Germline V gene sequence: CDR1 LGHNA, CDR2 YNFKEQ. The V end lost 0 bases, the J end lost 5 bases, and 13 bases lay between the germline ends. CDR3 length equals 16 residues. The CDR3 DNA sequence: TGTGCCAGCAGCCAAGACCGAAGCTCGGGGAATGAAAAACTGTTTTTT. It specifies CASSQDRSSGNEKLFF.

The sample holds one count of this clone. The CDR3 here is CASNPQTAQGLGYGYTF. As DNA, the CDR3 is TGTGCCAGCAACCCCCAAACAGCACAGGGGTTGGGCTATGGCTACACCTTC. This sequence joins TRBV19 and TRBJ1-2; 7 nucleotides align to TRBD1. From germline, CDR1 is LNHDA and CDR2 SQIVND (reference sequence). The trim removed 9 bases at V and 4 bases at J, leaving 20 bases unmatched. The length of the CDR3 is 17 residues.

The chain uses TRBV28 and TRBJ2-2, with a possible D match to TRBD2 (6 bases). Germline assignment: CDR1 MDHEN and CDR2 SYDVKM. The CDR3 is 15 residues long. The V end lost 6 bases, the J end lost 4 bases, and 15 bases lay between the germline ends. The CDR3 region is CASRVSGGITGELFF. The CDR3 bases are TGTGCCAGCAGGGTCTCCGGGGGAATCACCGGGGAGCTGTTTTTT.

This chain connects TRBV24-1 to TRBJ2-1; TRBD1 matches 9 bases. The CDR3 contains 16 residues. The V segment lost 5 bases and the J segment 7 bases; nucleotides outside the gene matches: 11. From germline, CDR1 is KGHDR and CDR2 SFDVKD. This CDR3 is CATSVSGTGQVNEQFF. The CDR3 coding sequence is TGTGCCACCAGTGTCTCCGGGACAGGGCAGGTGAATGAGCAGTTCTTC.

The CDR3 coding sequence is TGTGCCAGCAGTTCGGGGTCTGGAAACACCATATATTTT. Translating gives CASSSGSGNTIYF. The rearrangement uses TRBV6-6 and TRBJ1-3; D remains unclear. The CDR3 runs to 13 residues. The germline gives CDR1 MNHNY, CDR2 SVGAGI (reference sequence). V lost 4 bases and J 1 base, leaving 5 bases between the germline ends.

V is TRBV12-3 or TRBV12-4 and J is TRBJ2-1, with D possibly matching TRBD2 (5 bases). The CDR3 is made up of 12 amino acids. Deletions cut 3 bases from V and 10 bases from J, with 10 bases between. The CDR3 reads CASSLNRGEQFF. In nucleotides, the CDR3 is TGTGCCAGCAGTTTGAACCGCGGGGAGCAGTTCTTC.